These 10 T cell receptor beta chains were all obtained from the same sample, sequenced in a study of blood T cell repertoires in COVID-19. The data were produced by immunoSEQ multiplex PCR, yet TCRdb's version contains in-frame clones alone and is incomplete. The sample has about 440,000 clones, about 91% seen once; the top ten hold 10% to 15%. Sequencing was performed on peripheral blood. These receptor sequences come from a woman aged 45-65 years with COVID-19, enrolled during active disease.

The genes are TRBV11-1 and TRBJ1-1; D not certain. The germline V gene has CDR1 SGHAT and CDR2 FQDESV (reference sequence). The CDR3 totals 11 residues. Between the trimmed V and J ends, which lost 3 bases and 8 bases, there was a span of 7 bases. CDR3 nucleotide sequence: TGTGCCAGCAGCTTGAGGAGAGAAGCTTTCTTT. Translation: CASSLRREAFF.

The V and J genes are TRBV3-1 (or the pseudogene TRBV3-2) and TRBJ2-4; possibly TRBD1 for D (6 bases). The CDR3 has 15 residues. The V gene lost 1 base and the J gene lost 8 bases, with 15 bases spanning the gap. From germline, CDR1 is LGHDT and CDR2 YNNKEL (reference sequence). CDR3 sequence: CASSQVGPQGYIQYF. The DNA for the CDR3 is TGTGCCAGCAGCCAAGTTGGCCCGCAGGGGTACATTCAGTACTTC.

DNA of the CDR3: TGTGCCACCAGCAGAGTACTAGCGGGGGGGAATGAGCAGTTCTTC. Translating it yields CATSRVLAGGNEQFF. The chain combines TRBV15 with TRBJ2-1; 13 bases match TRBD2. Germline CDR1 LNHNV, CDR2 YYDKDF (reference sequence). This CDR3 contains 15 residues. Losses at the gene ends were 1 base for V and 7 bases for J; bases not matched to a gene: 1.

The chain combines TRBV7-8 with TRBJ1-2; TRBD1 aligns across 10 bases. In germline, CDR1 is SGHVS, CDR2 FQNEAQ. CDR3 length equals 14 residues. Germline trimming cut 3 bases from V and 6 bases from J; bases unmatched to any gene: 4. Here the CDR3 reads CASSFTGTGDGYTF. The DNA for the CDR3 is TGTGCCAGCAGCTTCACCGGGACAGGGGATGGCTACACCTTC.

The rearrangement uses TRBV5-1 and TRBJ1-2; 8 bases match TRBD1. The V gene end was trimmed by 1 base and the J gene end by 0 bases; junction bases not matched to a gene: 5. The CDR3 spans 16 residues. Germline V gives CDR1 SGHRS, CDR2 YFSETQ. The CDR3 nucleotides read TGCGCCAGCAGCTTGATCCTGGACAGGGCTAACTATGGCTACACCTTC. This codes for CASSLILDRANYGYTF.

The chain is built from TRBV12-3 or TRBV12-4 and TRBJ2-5; TRBD1 matches at 9 bases. CDR3 length: 12 amino acids. The ends lost 7 bases at V and 4 bases at J; junction bases unmatched: 1. This CDR3 is CASKTGGETQYF. The CDR3 nucleotides read TGTGCCAGCAAGACAGGGGGAGAGACCCAGTACTTC.

This clone was counted a few times. This chain links TRBV5-1 with TRBJ1-3; 8 bases are shared with TRBD1. Per germline, CDR1 SGHRS and CDR2 YFSETQ. CDR3 length equals 14 residues. Trimming cost V 4 bases and J 7 bases; bases outside gene matches: 7. In DNA, the CDR3 is TGCGCCAGCAGCCCCGGACAGGGAGGCAACACCATATATTTT. It yields the protein CASSPGQGGNTIYF.

The J gene is TRBJ2-3, the V gene TRBV10-1; 12 bases match TRBD2. Germline CDR1 reads WNHNN; CDR2 reads SYGVQD (reference sequence). The CDR3 totals 18 residues. V was pared by 2 bases and J by 6 bases, with 12 bases of the junction left unmatched. In DNA, the CDR3 is TGCGCCAGCAGTGAGGGCAGGACTAGCGGGGTATCGACGGATACGCAGTATTTT. Its translation is CASSEGRTSGVSTDTQYF.

The chain uses TRBV5-1 and TRBJ2-7, with D maybe TRBD1 (6 bases). The CDR3 consists of 12 residues. V was pared by 0 bases and J by 7 bases, with 8 bases between. The germline gives CDR1 SGHRS, CDR2 YFSETQ. In DNA form, the CDR3 reads TGCGCCAGCAGCTTGGATGGGACAGAGCAGTACTTC. Translating it yields CASSLDGTEQYF.

The chain combines TRBV9 with TRBJ2-5, with a weak D call TRBD2 (6 bases). This CDR3 region has 16 residues. Germline CDR1 SGDLS, CDR2 YYNGEE. V lost 0 bases, J lost 1 base, and 13 bases lay in between. The CDR3 DNA follows: TGTGCCAGCAGCGTAGGTAGCGGAGTCCCCCAAGAGACCCAGTACTTC. It translates to CASSVGSGVPQETQYF.